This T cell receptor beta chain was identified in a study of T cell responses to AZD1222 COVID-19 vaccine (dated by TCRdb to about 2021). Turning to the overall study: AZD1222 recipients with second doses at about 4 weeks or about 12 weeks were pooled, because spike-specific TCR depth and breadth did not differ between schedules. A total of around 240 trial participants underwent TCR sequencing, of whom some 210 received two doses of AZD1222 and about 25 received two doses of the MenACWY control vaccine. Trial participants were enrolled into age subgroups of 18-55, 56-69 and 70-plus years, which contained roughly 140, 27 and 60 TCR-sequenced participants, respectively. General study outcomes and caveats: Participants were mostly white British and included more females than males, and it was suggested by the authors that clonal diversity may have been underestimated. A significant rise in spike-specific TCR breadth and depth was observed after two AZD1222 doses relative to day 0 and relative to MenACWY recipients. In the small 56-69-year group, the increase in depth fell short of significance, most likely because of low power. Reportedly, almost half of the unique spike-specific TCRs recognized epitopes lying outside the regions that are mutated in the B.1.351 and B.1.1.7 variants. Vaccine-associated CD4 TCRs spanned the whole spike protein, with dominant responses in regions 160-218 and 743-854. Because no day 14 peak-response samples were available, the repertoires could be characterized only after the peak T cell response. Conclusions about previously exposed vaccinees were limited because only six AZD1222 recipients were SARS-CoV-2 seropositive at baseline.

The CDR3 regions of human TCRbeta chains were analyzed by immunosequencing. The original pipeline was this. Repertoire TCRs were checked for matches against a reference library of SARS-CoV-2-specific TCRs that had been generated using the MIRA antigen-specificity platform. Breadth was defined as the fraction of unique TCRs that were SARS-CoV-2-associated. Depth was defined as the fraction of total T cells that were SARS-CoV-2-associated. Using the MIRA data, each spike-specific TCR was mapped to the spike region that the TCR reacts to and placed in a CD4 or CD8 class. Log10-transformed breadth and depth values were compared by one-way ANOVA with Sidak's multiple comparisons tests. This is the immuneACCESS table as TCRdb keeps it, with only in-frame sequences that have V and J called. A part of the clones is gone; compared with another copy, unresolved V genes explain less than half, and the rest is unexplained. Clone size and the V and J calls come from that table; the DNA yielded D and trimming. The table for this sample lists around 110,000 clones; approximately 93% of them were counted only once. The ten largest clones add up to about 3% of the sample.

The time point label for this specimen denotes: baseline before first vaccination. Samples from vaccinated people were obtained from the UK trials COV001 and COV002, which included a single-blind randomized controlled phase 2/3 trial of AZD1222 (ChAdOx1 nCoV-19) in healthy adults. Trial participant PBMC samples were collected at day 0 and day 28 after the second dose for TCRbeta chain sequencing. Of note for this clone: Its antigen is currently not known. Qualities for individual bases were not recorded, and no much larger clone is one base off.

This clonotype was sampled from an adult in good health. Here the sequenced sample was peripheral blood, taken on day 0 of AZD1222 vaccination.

The CDR3 protein is CASSRPGTGWTEAFF. The nucleotide sequence reads as follows: TGTGCCAGCAGTCGACCCGGGACAGGGTGGACTGAAGCTTTCTTT. The V and J genes are TRBV27 and TRBJ1-1; TRBD1 matches 9 bases in the middle. The V end gives up 5 bases and the J end 5 bases, leaving 9 bases in the junction not matched to a gene. CDR1 and CDR2 were assigned from the germline V gene (reference sequence) as MNHEY and SMNVEV. The CDR3 runs 15 residues from the cysteine to the phenylalanine. CDR3 DNA is the only sequence kept; it has 45 bases, read in frame from the first base.